These 5 T cell receptor beta chains originate from one sample sequenced in a study of blood T cells in healthy people across ages. Together with a sample-barcoded 5' primer, a J-beta primer mix was included in a second PCR lasting roughly 7 to 11 cycles. TCRdb analysed the 5' RACE reads with MiXCR anew, one entry per CDR3 protein. The sample has about 1,800,000 distinct CDR3 sequences, 28% seen once. Input material: blood. These receptors were collected from a woman in her 30s in good health.

This chain links TRBV5-4 with TRBJ2-1, with D perhaps matching TRBD2 (6 bases). Germline-derived CDR1 and CDR2 are SGHNT and YYREEE (reference sequence). V was pared by 2 bases and J by 8 bases, with 14 bases between. The CDR3 is 14 residues long. The CDR3 loop reads CASSFPTGGDEQFF. The DNA for the CDR3 is TGTGCCAGCAGCTTCCCTACTGGAGGGGATGAGCAGTTCTTC.

This clonotype was counted between two and nine times. This chain uses TRBV5-4 with TRBJ2-1; D possibly corresponds to TRBD2 (6 bases). The CDR3 consists of 14 residues. The V and J ends lost 5 bases and 8 bases respectively, with 17 bases between them. Germline-derived CDR1 and CDR2 are SGHNT and YYREEE (reference sequence). The CDR3 coding sequence is TGTGCCAGCAGACTGACCACTAGCCCCGATGAGCAGTTCTTC. Translated, it gives CASRLTTSPDEQFF.

The table lists this clonotype with a few counts. J is TRBJ2-5 and V is TRBV12-5; D possibly corresponds to TRBD2 (5 bases). Germline-derived CDR1 and CDR2 are LGHNT and FRNRAP. The CDR3 runs 15 residues. Trimming removed 5 bases from V and 2 bases from J, with 15 bases in between. This CDR3 is CASGLGVATQETQYF. The CDR3 DNA reads TGTGCTAGTGGTCTCGGGGTTGCCACACAAGAGACCCAGTACTTC.

This chain links TRBV18 with TRBJ2-1; 9 positions agree with TRBD1. Losses at the gene ends were 7 bases for V and 4 bases for J; bases not matched to a gene: 14. The CDR3 extends over 17 amino acids. Per the germline V gene, CDR1 is KGHSH and CDR2 is LQKENI. Written as DNA, the CDR3 is TGTGCCAGCTTTAAAACGTGGGGGACAGGGAGATACAATGAGCAGTTCTTC. Protein: CASFKTWGTGRYNEQFF.

Worth noting for this clonotype: At one boundary the junction diverges from the germline segment, which might be a read error. J is TRBJ2-1 and V is TRBV20-1, with TRBD2 matching 7 bases. The CDR3 consists of 18 residues. CDR1 is DFQATT and CDR2 is SNEGSKA in the germline V gene (reference sequence). The CDR3 DNA is TGCAGTGTTAGAGATCCCGCGGGCTCCTCGGGAGGCTACAATGAGCAGTTCTTC. Translating gives CSVRDPAGSSGGYNEQFF.